Each of the 4 T cell receptor beta chains below was sequenced from the same sample in a study of CD8+CD57+ T cells in acquired aplastic anemia. The authors sequenced patients whose flow cytometry had shown CD8+CD57+ cell expansion. The template used for profiling TCR beta VDJ and CDR3 was genomic DNA. TCRdb reprocessed the reads with MiXCR, giving one entry per CDR3 protein. In the table there are about 160,000 distinct CDR3 sequences, around 52% of which are singletons. Sequencing used sorted CD4+, CD8+, or CD8+CD57+ T cells (not recorded which) from PBMCs. Source of these receptors: a human donor with aplastic anemia.

A remark on this clonotype: Possible read error: a much larger clone is one base away. This chain links TRBV12-5 with TRBJ1-2; tentative D call: TRBD1 (5 bases). Between the trimmed V and J ends, which lost 7 bases and 6 bases, there was a span of 18 bases. Germline-derived CDR1 and CDR2 are LGHNT and FRNRAP. The CDR3 runs to 14 residues. CDR3 sequence: CASALPEGTHGYTF. CDR3 bases: TGTGCTAGTGCCCTCCCCGAGGGGACCCATGGCTACACCTTC. The full variable domain, rest sourced from reference TRBV12-5 and TRBJ1-2, is DARVTQTPRHKVTEMGQEVTMRCQPILGHNTVFWYRQTMMQGLELLAYFRNRAPLDDSGMPKDRFSAEMPDATLATLKIQPSEPRDSAVYFCASALPEGTHGYTFGSGTRLTVV.

This chain connects TRBV3-1 to TRBJ2-5; 9 nucleotides agree with TRBD1. This CDR3 comprises 18 residues. Germline trimming cut 5 bases from V and 2 bases from J; bases unmatched to any gene: 15. The germline gives CDR1 LGHDT, CDR2 YNNKEL (reference sequence). CDR3 nucleotide sequence: TGTGCCAGCAGCTACACAGGGGGCGCGTACCCCACACAAGAGACCCAGTACTTC. Protein product: CASSYTGGAYPTQETQYF.

This clonotype came up many times. The V and J genes are TRBV19 and TRBJ2-3, with a weak D call TRBD1 (6 bases). V gave up 3 bases and J gave up 2 bases, with 9 bases separating them. CDR1 is LNHDA, CDR2 SQIVND, per germline (reference sequence). This CDR3 contains 14 residues. CDR3 residues: CASSIGQLTDTQYF. Here the CDR3 DNA reads TGTGCCAGTAGTATCGGACAGCTCACAGATACGCAGTATTTT.

As for this clonotype: A read error is possible here, since a much larger clone lies one base away. The rearrangement uses TRBV6-1 and TRBJ2-1; 9 bases are shared with TRBD2. The CDR3 loop spans 13 amino acids. V shed 5 bases, J shed 9 bases, and the junction held 5 bases outside the gene matches. Germline V gives CDR1 MNHNS, CDR2 SASEGT. Here the CDR3 DNA reads TGTGCCAGCAGTAGCGGGGGGTTAAGTGAGCAGTTCTTC. This sequence encodes CASSSGGLSEQFF.